These 5 T cell receptor beta chains share one sample of origin, sequenced in a study of cytomegalovirus exposure and HLA in healthy donors. It was with 60 Vbeta and 13 Jbeta primers that the PCR ran. Repertoires were generated with immunoSEQ multiplex PCR, while TCRdb's copy carries only in-frame clones and drops some. The table has 90,000 to 100,000 clones, around 74% seen once. The sample comprised PBMCs. The receptors originated from a male donor in good health and CMV-seronegative.

In nucleotides, the CDR3 is TGTGCCAGCAGCTCAACCGGGACAGGGTTGTACGAGCAGTACTTC. It yields the protein CASSSTGTGLYEQYF. V usage is TRBV7-2 and J usage is TRBJ2-7, with 9 bases fitting TRBD1. Losses at the gene ends were 4 bases for V and 4 bases for J; bases not matched to a gene: 8. The CDR3 runs to 15 residues. Germline V gene sequence: CDR1 SGHTA, CDR2 FQGNSA.

The gene calls are TRBV6-6 and TRBJ1-2; tentative D call: TRBD1 (5 bases). The CDR3 is 14 residues long. The germline V gene encodes CDR1 MNHNY and CDR2 SVGAGI (reference sequence). The V end lost 2 bases, the J end lost 2 bases, and 9 bases lay between the germline ends. The CDR3 DNA reads TGTGCCAGCAGTTACGACAGCCCAAACTATGGCTACACCTTC. Its protein is CASSYDSPNYGYTF.

J is TRBJ2-1 and V is TRBV29-1; D ambiguous. The V gene lost 7 bases and the J gene lost 8 bases, with 15 bases spanning the gap. Germline CDR1 and CDR2: SQVTM and ANQGSEA. This CDR3 region has 12 residues. CDR3 region: CSAAPTAHEQFF. The CDR3 region has the DNA TGCAGCGCTGCCCCCACAGCACATGAGCAGTTCTTC.

This clone was recorded a few times. This rearrangement joins TRBV7-2 to TRBJ2-5; D is uncertain. V was trimmed by 1 base and J by 1 base, leaving 7 bases between them. The CDR3 totals 14 residues. Germline assignment: CDR1 SGHTA and CDR2 FQGNSA. CDR3 nucleotides: TGTGCCAGCAGCTTAGAATACGGCCAAGAGACCCAGTACTTC. Protein: CASSLEYGQETQYF.

This clone is a singleton in its sample. This chain links TRBV7-3 with TRBJ2-7, with 12 bases lining up with TRBD2. Trimming cost V 5 bases and J 6 bases; bases outside gene matches: 11. From germline, CDR1 is SGHTA and CDR2 FQGTGA. The CDR3 sequence is 16 residues long. The CDR3 DNA is TGTGCCAGCAGCCCCAACCGACTAGCGGGAGTTTCCGAGCAGTACTTC. Its translation is CASSPNRLAGVSEQYF.